This is a list of T cell receptor beta chains from one sample in a study of shared clonotypes between healthy human individuals. Libraries were prepared by immunoSEQ multiplex PCR; TCRdb keeps only in-frame clonotypes and omits some of them. The profile shows fewer than 1.8 million clones, approximately 98.5% of them singletons. The sequencing sample was made of naive CD4+ T cells sorted from blood. The receptor source for this set is a man between 25 and 39 years old in good health. CDR3s include the opening cysteine and the closing phenylalanine or tryptophan. The D gene is left open where the match is weak. Where a row states a size, it is once, few, many or the class of an expanded clone; other rows omit it.

TRBJ2-6,TRBV7-2,-,-,17,TGTGCCAGCAGCTACGGGACATTCCTCTCTGGGGCCAACGTCCTGACTTTC,CASSYGTFLSGANVLTF
TRBJ2-2,TRBV7-9,-,-,14,TGTGCCAGCAGCCCACGACTCCACGCCGGGGAGCTGTTTTTT,CASSPRLHAGELFF
TRBJ2-7,TRBV9,-,-,12,TGTGCCAGCAGCGTAGCTTTTGGCGAGCAGTACTTC,CASSVAFGEQYF
TRBJ2-1,TRBV18,once,TRBD2,15,TGTGCCAGCTCACCACCGGGACTAGCGGGAAATGAGCAGTTCTTC,CASSPPGLAGNEQFF
TRBJ2-7,TRBV9,-,TRBD2,16,TGTGCCAGCAGCGTAACTAGCGGGGACCACCTCTACGAGCAGTACTTC,CASSVTSGDHLYEQYF
TRBJ2-1,TRBV25-1,-,TRBD2,16,TGTGCCAGCACCTCGTCTAGCGGTAGCTCCTACAATGAGCAGTTCTTC,CASTSSSGSSYNEQFF
TRBJ2-7,TRBV9,-,-,14,TGTGCCAGCAGCGTCGGGGGCAGTCGCTACGAGCAGTACTTC,CASSVGGSRYEQYF
TRBJ2-1,TRBV28,-,TRBD2,15,TGTGCCAGCAGTCGCACTAGCGGGAGATCAAATGAGCAGTTCTTC,CASSRTSGRSNEQFF
TRBJ2-5,TRBV5-1,-,-,14,TGCGCCAGCAGCTTGAACACAGGTGGGGAGACCCAGTACTTC,CASSLNTGGETQYF
TRBJ2-6,TRBV5-1,-,TRBD1,20,TGCGCCAGCAGCCCCTGGTCTGCGGGACAGGGAAACTCTGGGGCCAACGTCCTGACTTTC,CASSPWSAGQGNSGANVLTF
TRBJ2-1,TRBV29-1,-,TRBD2,15,TGCAGCGTTGAAGAGGGACTAGCGGGAATTAATGAGCAGTTCTTC,CSVEEGLAGINEQFF
TRBJ2-1,TRBV27,-,TRBD2,16,TGTGCCAGCAGTATACTACTAGCGGGAACATACAATGAGCAGTTCTTC,CASSILLAGTYNEQFF
TRBJ1-1,TRBV18,-,-,14,TGTGCCAGCTCACCACCGACAGGCTACACTGAAGCTTTCTTT,CASSPPTGYTEAFF
TRBJ2-5,TRBV6-6,-,TRBD1,15,TGTGCCAGCACAGGGACAGGGATGAGGAGAGAGACCCAGTACTTC,CASTGTGMRRETQYF
TRBJ1-5,TRBV15,-,-,16,TGTGCCACCAGCAGAAAACGGGATTCCCGCAATCAGCCCCAGCATTTT,CATSRKRDSRNQPQHF
TRBJ2-2,TRBV6-1,-,-,12,TGTGCCAGCGACAGGAAAACCGGGGAGCTGTTTTTT,CASDRKTGELFF
TRBJ2-1,TRBV5-5,-,-,17,TGTGCCAGCAGCTTGGGTGGAGGACTCCCCTCCTACAATGAGCAGTTCTTC,CASSLGGGLPSYNEQFF
TRBJ2-1,TRBV7-2,-,TRBD2,15,TGTGCCAGCAGCTTAGCAAAGCGGGGCTACAATGAGCAGTTCTTC,CASSLAKRGYNEQFF
TRBJ2-5,TRBV6-1,-,-,13,TGTGCCAGCAGTCAAAGAATCGGGCAGACCCAGTACTTC,CASSQRIGQTQYF
TRBJ2-5,TRBV11-2,-,-,15,TGTGCCAGCAGCTTAGTCCCCCGGGGGTATGAGACCCAGTACTTC,CASSLVPRGYETQYF
TRBJ2-7,TRBV19,-,TRBD2,14,TGTGCCAGTAGTATAGCGGGAGGCCCCTACGAGCAGTACTTC,CASSIAGGPYEQYF
TRBJ1-4,TRBV4-3,-,TRBD1,15,TGCGCCAGCAGCCTCCACAGGGGGCATAATGAAAAACTGTTTTTT,CASSLHRGHNEKLFF
TRBJ2-7,TRBV13,-,TRBD1,16,TGTGCCAGCAGCCAGCTAGACAGGGCACATACCTACGAGCAGTACTTC,CASSQLDRAHTYEQYF
TRBJ1-5,TRBV28,once,TRBD1,15,TGTGCCAGCAGCCGGACAGGGGGCGATCGGCAGCCCCAGCATTTT,CASSRTGGDRQPQHF
TRBJ2-7,TRBV10-3,-,-,14,TGTGCCATCAGGGGAGGGACAGGTTACGAGGAGCAGTACTTC,CAIRGGTGYEEQYF
TRBJ1-2,TRBV29-1,-,TRBD1,12,TGCAGCGTTGCTGGGACAGCGTATGGCTACACCTTC,CSVAGTAYGYTF
TRBJ2-5,TRBV7-8,-,TRBD2,15,TGTGCCAGCAGCGAGACTAGCGGGAGACTCGAGACCCAGTACTTC,CASSETSGRLETQYF
TRBJ2-2,TRBV4-3,-,TRBD1,14,TGCGCCAGCAGCCAAGTAGGGGGCTCCGGGGAGCTGTTTTTT,CASSQVGGSGELFF
TRBJ2-7,TRBV5-4,-,TRBD2,15,TGTGCCAGCAGCTTGGGGCTAGCGGGAAACTACGAGCAGTACTTC,CASSLGLAGNYEQYF
TRBJ2-7,TRBV6-1,once,-,14,TGTGCCAGCAGTTCTACAAGGGCGACCTACGAGCAGTACTTC,CASSSTRATYEQYF
TRBJ2-2,TRBV15,-,-,15,TGTGCCACCAGCAGAGATTCAAGGGTGGGCGGGGAGCTGTTTTTT,CATSRDSRVGGELFF
TRBJ2-1,TRBV5-4,-,TRBD2,15,TGTGCCAGCAGCGGATCTAGCGGCTCCTACAATGAGCAGTTCTTC,CASSGSSGSYNEQFF
TRBJ1-2,TRBV28,-,-,13,TGTGCCAGCAGACCAGGGGTGGACTATGGCTACACCTTC,CASRPGVDYGYTF
TRBJ1-1,TRBV7-2,-,-,16,TGTGCCAGCAGCTCGGGTCTACCCCTTCGTAGAACTGAAGCTTTCTTT,CASSSGLPLRRTEAFF
TRBJ2-2,TRBV2,-,TRBD2,14,TGTGCCAACAAGCGGGGTACGAACACCGGGGAGCTGTTTTTT,CANKRGTNTGELFF
TRBJ2-7,TRBV5-1,-,TRBD1,16,TGCGCCAGCAGCCTAAATACCGGGACAGGGGTCTACGAGCAGTACTTC,CASSLNTGTGVYEQYF
TRBJ1-5,TRBV9,-,TRBD1,16,TGTGCCAGCAGCGAGTCCGGGGACAGCTACAATCAGCCCCAGCATTTT,CASSESGDSYNQPQHF
TRBJ1-1,TRBV28,-,-,11,TGTGCCAGCAGTACGACAGTTAGCGCTTTCTTT,CASSTTVSAFF
TRBJ1-2,TRBV27,-,TRBD1,15,TGTGCCAATCGACAGGGACTTACTACCATCGATGGCTACACCTTC,CANRQGLTTIDGYTF
TRBJ2-5,TRBV7-2,-,TRBD1,15,TGTGCCAGCAGCTCGCGGACAGGGGGCAGCCAGACCCAGTACTTC,CASSSRTGGSQTQYF
TRBJ2-3,TRBV28,-,-,15,TGTGCCAGCAGTTTAAAGGGGCGCATCCGCTCTACGCAGTATTTT,CASSLKGRIRSTQYF
TRBJ2-1,TRBV18,once,-,12,TGTGCCAGCTCGGAGATGGGGGATGAGCAGTTCTTC,CASSEMGDEQFF
TRBJ2-3,TRBV6-1,once,-,13,TGTGCCAGCAGTGTCCAATTCACGGATACGCAGTATTTT,CASSVQFTDTQYF
TRBJ1-2,TRBV11-2,-,-,14,TGTGCCAGCAGCTTAGTTTTGGATTCGGGCGGCTACACCTTC,CASSLVLDSGGYTF
TRBJ1-3,TRBV30,-,-,13,TGTGCCTGGAGGGGAAACTCTGGAAACACCATATATTTT,CAWRGNSGNTIYF
TRBJ1-1,TRBV7-9,-,-,13,TGTGCCAGCAGCTCTACTGTGAACACTGAAGCTTTCTTT,CASSSTVNTEAFF
TRBJ1-3,TRBV5-4,-,-,16,TGTGCCAGCAGCGGCGGGTTACTGCACTCTGGAAACACCATATATTTT,CASSGGLLHSGNTIYF
TRBJ2-1,TRBV18,-,-,15,TGTGCCAGCTCACCTCGTGTAACGGACTACAATGAGCAGTTCTTC,CASSPRVTDYNEQFF
TRBJ2-2,TRBV19,-,TRBD2,17,TGTGCCAGTAGCCCTCACGCCGGGACTAGCGGGAGAGGGGAGCTGTTTTTT,CASSPHAGTSGRGELFF
TRBJ1-5,TRBV18,-,TRBD1,15,TGTGCCAGCTCACCCCTGACAGGGTCCAATCAGCCCCAGCATTTT,CASSPLTGSNQPQHF
TRBJ2-3,TRBV7-6,few,TRBD2,17,TGTGCCAGCAGCTTGGCTAGCGGGAGGGCCGGCACAGATACGCAGTATTTT,CASSLASGRAGTDTQYF
TRBJ2-1,TRBV5-1,-,TRBD2,14,TGCGCCAGCAGCTTGGGTAGCGGGAGGGATGAGCAGTTCTTC,CASSLGSGRDEQFF
TRBJ2-2,TRBV7-9,-,-,16,TGTGCCAGCAGCCCGCTAGGGGGAGCCAAGGCCGGGGAGCTGTTTTTT,CASSPLGGAKAGELFF
TRBJ2-5,TRBV5-1,once,TRBD2,16,TGCGCCAGCAGCTCTGGGGGGACTAGCGGCCAAGAGACCCAGTACTTC,CASSSGGTSGQETQYF
TRBJ2-5,TRBV5-1,-,-,15,TGCGCCAGCAGCCAACGGCGACTAGTCCAAGAGACCCAGTACTTC,CASSQRRLVQETQYF